The rows below give T cell receptor beta chains drawn from one sample of a study of blood T cell repertoires in COVID-19. Profiled with immunoSEQ multiplex PCR; TCRdb holds only in-frame clones, not every one. The table includes 300,000 to 400,000 clones, over 75% detected once. The sequencing sample was made of peripheral blood. The source is a man in his fifties with active or convalescent COVID-19. Both conserved end residues are part of each CDR3. Fields, in order: D gene, clone size, J gene, V gene, CDR3 protein, CDR3 DNA. A D gene is named only where the DNA matches it firmly. Clone size is not always given. Where it is, it says once, few, many or a class for expanded clones.

D: TRBD1; size: .; J: TRBJ1-1; V: TRBV27; CDR3: CASSAHRGELTEAFF; DNA: TGTGCCAGCAGTGCACACAGGGGAGAGTTGACTGAAGCTTTCTTT
D: .; size: .; J: TRBJ1-6; V: TRBV9; CDR3: CASSPELRASYNSPLHF; DNA: TGTGCCAGCAGCCCAGAACTCAGGGCCTCCTATAATTCACCCCTCCACTTT
D: .; size: .; J: TRBJ2-2; V: TRBV9; CDR3: CASSVGTVNTGELFF; DNA: TGTGCCAGCAGCGTAGGTACGGTTAACACCGGGGAGCTGTTTTTT
D: TRBD2; size: .; J: TRBJ2-3; V: TRBV29-1; CDR3: CSVGLARDTQYF; DNA: TGCAGCGTTGGACTAGCGAGAGATACGCAGTATTTT
D: TRBD1; size: .; J: TRBJ1-2; V: TRBV5-1; CDR3: CASSSGTGTRFGYTF; DNA: TGCGCCAGCAGCTCCGGGACAGGGACTCGATTCGGCTACACCTTC
D: TRBD1; size: .; J: TRBJ2-1; V: TRBV27; CDR3: CASSYRGPLSYNEQFF; DNA: TGTGCCAGCAGTTACAGGGGGCCCCTCTCCTACAATGAGCAGTTCTTC
D: .; size: few; J: TRBJ2-1; V: TRBV18; CDR3: CASSPRTDNEQFF; DNA: TGTGCCAGCTCACCCCGGACAGACAATGAGCAGTTCTTC
D: .; size: .; J: TRBJ1-6; V: TRBV7-2; CDR3: CASSSSSYNSPLHF; DNA: TGTGCCAGCAGCTCTAGCTCCTATAATTCACCCCTCCACTTT
D: .; size: .; J: TRBJ2-2; V: TRBV30; CDR3: CAWSPLQWRRSNTGELFF; DNA: TGTGCCTGGAGTCCCCTCCAGTGGAGGCGATCGAACACCGGGGAGCTGTTTTTT
D: .; size: .; J: TRBJ2-7; V: TRBV9; CDR3: CASSVGLQGAYEQYF; DNA: TGTGCCAGCAGCGTAGGTCTACAGGGAGCCTACGAGCAGTACTTC
D: .; size: .; J: TRBJ1-1; V: TRBV27; CDR3: CASSLRVGYTEAFF; DNA: TGTGCCAGCAGTTTACGGGTCGGGTACACTGAAGCTTTCTTT
D: .; size: once; J: TRBJ1-1; V: TRBV15; CDR3: CATSRDYVGGNTEAFF; DNA: TGTGCCACCAGCAGAGATTATGTTGGCGGGAACACTGAAGCTTTCTTT
D: .; size: .; J: TRBJ2-7; V: TRBV10-3; CDR3: CAISESVADYEQYF; DNA: TGTGCCATCAGTGAGTCCGTGGCAGACTACGAGCAGTACTTC
D: .; size: .; J: TRBJ1-2; V: TRBV28; CDR3: CATRAAPTVIGYTF; DNA: TGTGCCACCCGAGCAGCCCCGACAGTAATAGGCTACACCTTC
D: TRBD1; size: .; J: TRBJ1-5; V: TRBV30; CDR3: CAYQTTGADQPQHF; DNA: TGTGCCTACCAAACAACAGGGGCGGATCAGCCCCAGCATTTT
D: .; size: .; J: TRBJ1-2; V: TRBV30; CDR3: CAWSVLPIYGYTF; DNA: TGTGCCTGGAGTGTACTTCCCATTTATGGCTACACCTTC
D: .; size: .; J: TRBJ1-2; V: TRBV28; CDR3: CASSPVPGDYGYTF; DNA: TGTGCCAGCAGCCCAGTTCCGGGGGACTATGGCTACACCTTC
D: .; size: once; J: TRBJ2-6; V: TRBV28; CDR3: CASSPQTGSGGANVLTF; DNA: TGTGCCAGCAGTCCCCAGACAGGTAGTGGTGGGGCCAACGTCCTGACTTTC
D: TRBD2; size: .; J: TRBJ2-5; V: TRBV24-1; CDR3: CATSDLSGGPGGQYF; DNA: TGTGCCACCAGTGATTTGAGTGGCGGCCCGGGGGGCCAGTACTTC
D: .; size: .; J: TRBJ1-1; V: TRBV7-3; CDR3: CASSRPGMNTEAFF; DNA: TGTGCCAGCAGCCGACCGGGGATGAACACTGAAGCTTTCTTT
D: .; size: .; J: TRBJ1-2; V: TRBV27; CDR3: CASSFTGSRSYNYGYTF; DNA: TGTGCCAGCAGTTTTACCGGGTCCCGATCTTATAACTATGGCTACACCTTC
D: .; size: .; J: TRBJ1-2; V: TRBV9; CDR3: CASSAFAPGGRNYGYTF; DNA: TGTGCCAGCAGCGCATTCGCCCCTGGGGGCCGAAACTATGGCTACACCTTC